The 5 T cell receptor beta chains below all came from one sample that was sequenced in a study of early T cells in non-severe SARS-CoV-2 infection. From the 5' RACE reads, TCRdb called clonotypes with MiXCR, one entry per CDR3 protein. The table records over 55,000 distinct CDR3 sequences, about 12% of them present only once. The specimen was whole blood. These receptors were obtained from an adult who was a healthcare worker with PCR-confirmed SARS-CoV-2 infection or an uninfected control (not recorded which).

This clonotype was seen repeatedly, ten times or more. CDR3 DNA sequence: TGTGCCAGCAGTCGACACCAGACAGGCGGCAGGGTTCAGCCCCAGCATTTT. Translation: CASSRHQTGGRVQPQHF. The genes are TRBV6-2 or TRBV6-3 and TRBJ1-5, with D maybe TRBD1 (6 bases). The CDR3 loop spans 17 amino acids. CDR1 and CDR2 from the germline V gene are MNHEY and SVGEGT. The ends were cut back, 5 bases at V and 6 bases at J, with 23 bases in the middle.

This clonotype was recorded at least ten times. The rearrangement joins TRBV13 to TRBJ1-3; 8 bases match TRBD1. V dropped 5 bases and J dropped 2; count of bases not matched to a gene: 5. Per germline, CDR1 PRHDT and CDR2 FYEKMQ (reference sequence). This CDR3 comprises 15 residues. Here the CDR3 reads CASSLDRGTGNTIYF. In DNA form, the CDR3 reads TGTGCCAGCAGCCTCGACAGGGGTACTGGAAACACCATATATTTT.

This clonotype was counted at least ten times. V usage is TRBV27 and J usage is TRBJ2-3; perhaps D is TRBD1 or TRBD2 (7 bases each). V was pared by 8 bases and J by 5 bases, with 23 bases between. The CDR3 is 16 amino acids. The germline CDR1 and CDR2 sequences are MNHEY and SMNVEV (reference sequence). The CDR3 region is CASANQGGGLRDTQYF. The CDR3 DNA sequence: TGTGCCAGCGCCAATCAGGGGGGGGGCCTTCGAGATACGCAGTATTTT.

This clonotype has ten or more counts. This chain joins TRBV7-9 and TRBJ2-7, with 8 bases matching TRBD2. V trimming: 3 bases; J trimming: 4 bases; junction bases outside the gene matches: 11. CDR3 length: 16 amino acids. Germline CDR1 reads SEHNR; CDR2 reads FQNEAQ (reference sequence). The CDR3: CASSLSESGRAYEQYF. CDR3 sequence (DNA): TGTGCCAGCAGCTTGTCCGAGAGCGGGAGAGCGTACGAGCAGTACTTC.

This rearrangement joins TRBV29-1 to TRBJ2-2; 8 bases are shared with TRBD1. Germline CDR1 reads SQVTM; CDR2 reads ANQGSEA. The CDR3 runs 12 residues. The CDR3 spells CSSQGATGELFF. CDR3 nucleotide sequence: TGCAGTTCGCAGGGGGCAACCGGGGAGCTGTTTTTT.